These 22 T cell receptor beta chains came from one sample sequenced in a study of long-term antiretroviral therapy in people with HIV. Run at survey level, the immunoSEQ assay was version v3.0. Only in-frame clones appear in the TCRdb table, and some are missing; sequencing was by immunoSEQ multiplex PCR. The sample has more than 15,000 clones, just under 80% seen once. This sample comprised unsorted PBMCs, obtained at the start of antiretroviral therapy, before treatment. These receptors were obtained from a woman in her forties with HIV.

The V and J genes are TRBV28 and TRBJ2-7, with TRBD1 matching 9 bases. V gave up 6 bases and J gave up 0 bases; unmatched junction bases: 3. The V gene's germline CDR1 is MDHEN and CDR2 SYDVKM. The CDR3 loop spans 14 amino acids. CDR3 DNA sequence: TGTGCCAGCAGGGGGGGACAGGGCTCCTACGAGCAGTACTTC. It yields the protein CASRGGQGSYEQYF.

The V and J genes are TRBV7-3 and TRBJ2-5; 9 bases fit TRBD2. Trimming at V came to 5 bases and at J to 5 bases, leaving 9 bases not matched to a gene. Germline V gene lookup returns CDR1 SGHTA and CDR2 FQGTGA. The CDR3 spans 15 residues. The CDR3 protein is CASSDQSGGKETQYF. The DNA of the CDR3 is TGTGCCAGCAGCGACCAGAGCGGGGGGAAGGAGACCCAGTACTTC.

This rearrangement joins TRBV5-6 to TRBJ1-1; TRBD1 might be the D (6 bases). The germline V and J ends were trimmed by 4 bases and 8 bases, with 12 bases remaining between them. From germline, CDR1 is SGHDT and CDR2 YYEEEE. CDR3 length: 12 residues. Written as DNA, the CDR3 is TGTGCCAGCAGCCCCCCGACAGGAGAAGCTTTCTTT. Translated, it gives CASSPPTGEAFF.

CDR3 nucleotide sequence: TGTGCCAGCAGCTTAGGAGGCGGGGGCGATGGCTACACCTTC. It codes for CASSLGGGGDGYTF. The chain employs TRBV7-9 and TRBJ1-2; weak D call: TRBD1 (6 bases). CDR3 size: 14 residues. The V end lost 1 base, the J end lost 6 bases, and 12 bases lay between the germline ends. CDR1 is SEHNR, CDR2 FQNEAQ, per germline (reference sequence).

The V gene is TRBV5-1, the J gene TRBJ2-2; D is undetermined. V was pared by 8 bases and J by 0 bases, with 11 bases between. This CDR3 is 14 amino acids long. Germline V gene sequence: CDR1 SGHRS, CDR2 YFSETQ. CDR3 sequence reads: CASFKDSNTGELFF. The DNA for the CDR3 is TGCGCCAGTTTTAAGGATTCGAACACCGGGGAGCTGTTTTTT.

The chain links TRBV5-1 to TRBJ2-7, with 8 bases identical to TRBD1. V lost 4 bases to trimming and J lost 4 bases; unmatched junction nucleotides: 10. The CDR3 totals 15 residues. Germline values: CDR1 SGHRS, CDR2 YFSETQ. The chain's CDR3 is CASSPVGTGGYEQYF. The CDR3 nucleotides read TGCGCCAGCAGCCCCGTGGGGACAGGAGGATACGAGCAGTACTTC.

The genes are TRBV6-4 and TRBJ1-2; TRBD1 aligns across 8 bases. The V gene's germline CDR1 is MRHNA and CDR2 SNTAGT. V shed 6 bases, J shed 4 bases, and the junction held 7 bases outside the gene matches. The CDR3 extends over 14 amino acids. In nucleotides, the CDR3 is TGTGCCAGCAGCACCGGGACAGGAATCTATGGCTACACCTTC. It is translated as CASSTGTGIYGYTF.

The chain joins TRBV4-2 to TRBJ2-1; a weak D match, TRBD1 (7 bases). The CDR3 contains 16 residues. V lost 0 bases, J lost 3 bases, and 12 bases lay in between. In germline, CDR1 is LGHNA, CDR2 YNFKEQ. CDR3 sequence (DNA): TGTGCCAGCAGCCAAGAGACAGGGAGGTACTACAATGAGCAGTTCTTC. Translating it yields CASSQETGRYYNEQFF.

The V gene is TRBV5-4, the J gene TRBJ2-3; 10 positions agree with TRBD2. CDR1 and CDR2 (germline): SGHNT, YYREEE (reference sequence). V lost 4 bases and J lost 4; bases outside the gene matches: 9. The length of the CDR3 is 16 residues. DNA of the CDR3: TGTGCCAGCAGCCAAGACCCAGCGGGGGGGCCAGATACGCAGTATTTT. It specifies CASSQDPAGGPDTQYF.

V gene TRBV4-3 combines with J gene TRBJ2-3; 8 bases fit TRBD2. Germline assignment: CDR1 LGHNA and CDR2 YSLEER. The CDR3 sequence is 18 residues long. V was pared by 0 bases and J by 5 bases, with 13 bases of the junction left unmatched. CDR3 amino acids: CASSQDPSGGASVDTQYF. For the CDR3, the DNA is TGCGCCAGCAGCCAAGATCCTTCCGGGGGGGCCAGTGTAGATACGCAGTATTTT.

This chain joins TRBV9 and TRBJ1-1; D gene unclear. This CDR3 region has 12 residues. Germline V gives CDR1 SGDLS, CDR2 YYNGEE. The V gene lost 4 bases and the J gene lost 8 bases, with 12 bases spanning the gap. In nucleotides, the CDR3 is TGTGCCAGCAGCTCGGGGAGCGCCGAAGCTTTCTTT. Amino acids: CASSSGSAEAFF.

V usage is TRBV29-1 and J usage is TRBJ2-7; D gene uncertain. Germline V gene data show CDR1 as SQVTM and CDR2 as ANQGSEA. The CDR3 is 14 residues long. V lost 1 base to trimming and J lost 0 bases, with 10 bases between them. CDR3 sequence reads: CSVEGNRSSYEQYF. The CDR3 DNA reads TGCAGCGTTGAAGGAAATAGGAGCTCCTACGAGCAGTACTTC.

Only a few counts were recorded for this clone. The V gene is TRBV7-2, the J gene TRBJ1-3, with a possible D match to TRBD1 (5 bases). The germline V and J ends were trimmed by 1 base and 9 bases, with 22 bases remaining between them. CDR1 SGHTA and CDR2 FQGNSA come from the germline V gene. This CDR3 has 17 amino acids. The CDR3 DNA follows: TGTGCCAGCAGCTTAGTCCCCAGACAGCCAGTCATTGGCACCATATATTTT. Translating it yields CASSLVPRQPVIGTIYF.

The chain links TRBV7-2 to TRBJ1-5; a weak D match, TRBD1 (5 bases). Trimming left V 1 base short and J 6 bases short, with 7 bases between. CDR1 and CDR2 (germline): SGHTA, FQGNSA. This CDR3 region has 13 residues. CDR3 in DNA: TGTGCCAGCAGCTTAGGGGGCCCTCAGCCCCAGCATTTT. It is translated as CASSLGGPQPQHF.

The rearrangement joins TRBV6-6 to TRBJ1-1; D possibly corresponds to TRBD1 (5 bases). V lost 6 bases, J lost 4 bases, and 9 bases lay in between. Germline-derived CDR1 and CDR2 are MNHNY and SVGAGI (reference sequence). The CDR3 spans 12 residues. CDR3 bases: TGTGCCAGCAGACAGGCCGGCACTGAAGCTTTCTTT. This codes for CASRQAGTEAFF.

The chain has TRBV7-3 and TRBJ2-3; D is unresolved. Germline CDR1 SGHTA, CDR2 FQGTGA. Between the trimmed V and J ends, which lost 0 bases and 0 bases, there was a span of 4 bases. This CDR3 contains 14 residues. CDR3 coding DNA: TGTGCCAGCAGCTTAACCTTCAGCACAGATACGCAGTATTTT. It yields the protein CASSLTFSTDTQYF.

This sequence joins TRBV20-1 and TRBJ2-2; D not certain. This CDR3 contains 11 residues. Germline V gene data show CDR1 as DFQATT and CDR2 as SNEGSKA (reference sequence). Trimming took off 3 bases at V and 3 bases at J, with 2 bases between the two ends. The CDR3 nucleotides are TGCAGTGCTAGCCACACCGGGGAGCTGTTTTTT. Translating it yields CSASHTGELFF.

V gene TRBV7-6 combines with J gene TRBJ2-7; no clear D gene. Trimming left V 1 base short and J 2 bases short, with 21 bases between. The CDR3 totals 18 residues. Germline assignment: CDR1 SGHVS and CDR2 FNYEAQ. For the CDR3, the DNA is TGTGCCAGCAGCTTAGACCCCTCCTTCCCCCCACGACCCTACGAGCAGTACTTC. As protein: CASSLDPSFPPRPYEQYF.

V is TRBV5-4 and J is TRBJ1-2; weak D call: TRBD1 (6 bases). CDR1 is SGHNT and CDR2 is YYREEE in the germline V gene (reference sequence). V lost 0 bases to trimming and J lost 2 bases, with 11 bases between them. This CDR3 has 15 residues. The CDR3 DNA reads as TGTGCCAGCAGCTTGGGTTTAGGGGGGAACTATGGCTACACCTTC. Its translation: CASSLGLGGNYGYTF. Full variable domain (outside the CDR3, taken from reference TRBV5-4 and TRBJ1-2): ETGVTQSPTHLIKTRGQQVTLRCSSQSGHNTVSWYQQALGQGPQFIFQYYREEENGRGNFPPRFSGLQFPNYSSELNVNALELDDSALYLCASSLGLGGNYGYTFGSGTRLTVV.

The rearrangement joins TRBV14 to TRBJ2-5, with TRBD1 matching 8 bases. Germline V gene data show CDR1 as SGHDN and CDR2 as FVKESK. There are 16 residues in the CDR3. V trimming: 0 bases; J trimming: 5 bases; junction bases outside the gene matches: 8. The CDR3 protein is CASSQDLPGGVETQYF. CDR3 coding DNA: TGTGCCAGCAGCCAAGATCTTCCAGGGGGCGTGGAGACCCAGTACTTC. Drawing the rest from reference TRBV14 and TRBJ2-5, the complete variable domain is EAGVTQFPSHSVIEKGQTVTLRCDPISGHDNLYWYRRVMGKEIKFLLHFVKESKQDESGMPNNRFLAERTGGTYSTLKVQPAELEDSGVYFCASSQDLPGGVETQYFGPGTRLLVL.

The genes are TRBV25-1 and TRBJ1-6, with D tentatively TRBD1 (5 bases). V was shortened by 4 bases and J by 6 bases, with 10 bases between the two germline ends. This CDR3 spans 14 amino acids. CDR1 and CDR2 (germline): MGHDK, SYGVNS. As DNA, the CDR3 is TGTGCCAGCAGTGGGGGGGGACCTAATTCACCCCTCCACTTT. Translated: CASSGGGPNSPLHF.

The count of this clone is one. The V and J genes are TRBV25-1 and TRBJ2-7, with a weak D call TRBD2 (5 bases). This CDR3 region has 12 residues. Deletions cut 1 base from V and 5 bases from J, with 6 bases between. The V gene's germline CDR1 is MGHDK and CDR2 SYGVNS. The CDR3 DNA reads TGTGCCAGCAGTGAATCGGGGAACGAGCAGTACTTC. This sequence encodes CASSESGNEQYF.